The entry below gives a single T cell receptor (beta chain) sequence along with its context. The CDR3 runs to 15 residues. Germline V CDR1 and CDR2: MDHEN, SYDVKM. The V end lost 3 bases, the J end lost 2 bases, and 14 bases lay between the germline ends. Here immunoSEQ multiplex PCR was the method, and the copy in TCRdb shows in-frame clones only, minus some. There are roughly 150,000 clones in the sample; about 93% occur only once, and around 2.5% lies in the top ten. These data belong to a study of control samples from healthy donors and cancer patients. Material for sequencing was blood. The chain joins TRBV28 to TRBJ2-7; D possibly corresponds to TRBD1 (6 bases). This TCR came from a man in his fifties or sixties in good health. The CDR3 DNA follows: TGTGCCAGCAGTTTTATCCTCGGGACACCCTACGAGCAGTACTTC. Translating it yields CASSFILGTPYEQYF.